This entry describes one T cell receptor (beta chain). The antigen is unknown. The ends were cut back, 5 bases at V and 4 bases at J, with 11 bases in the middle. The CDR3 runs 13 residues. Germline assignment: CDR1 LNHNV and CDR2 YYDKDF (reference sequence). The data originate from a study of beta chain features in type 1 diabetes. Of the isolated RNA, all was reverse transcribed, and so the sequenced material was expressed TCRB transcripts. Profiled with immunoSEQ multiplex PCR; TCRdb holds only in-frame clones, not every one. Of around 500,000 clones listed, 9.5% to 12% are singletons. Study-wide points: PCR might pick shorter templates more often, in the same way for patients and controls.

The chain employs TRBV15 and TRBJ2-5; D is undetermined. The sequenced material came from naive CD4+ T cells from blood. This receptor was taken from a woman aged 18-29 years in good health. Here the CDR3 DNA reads TGTGCCACCAGCCCGTTTTTCAGAGAGACCCAGTACTTC. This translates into CATSPFFRETQYF.